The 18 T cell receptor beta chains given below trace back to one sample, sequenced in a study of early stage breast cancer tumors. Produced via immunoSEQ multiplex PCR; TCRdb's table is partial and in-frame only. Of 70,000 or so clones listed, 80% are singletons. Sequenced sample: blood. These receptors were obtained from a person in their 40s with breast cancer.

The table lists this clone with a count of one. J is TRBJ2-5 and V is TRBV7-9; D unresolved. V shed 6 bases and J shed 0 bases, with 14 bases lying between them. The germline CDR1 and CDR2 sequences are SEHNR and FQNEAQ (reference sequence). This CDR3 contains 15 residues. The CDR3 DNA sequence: TGTGCCAGCAGTGGTATAGGACGGAACCAAGAGACCCAGTACTTC. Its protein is CASSGIGRNQETQYF. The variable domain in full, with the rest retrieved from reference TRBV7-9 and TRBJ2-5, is DTGVSQNPRHKITKRGQNVTFRCDPISEHNRLYWYRQTLGQGPEFLTYFQNEAQLEKSRLLSDRFSAERPKGSFSTLEIQRTEQGDSAMYLCASSGIGRNQETQYFGPGTRLLVL.

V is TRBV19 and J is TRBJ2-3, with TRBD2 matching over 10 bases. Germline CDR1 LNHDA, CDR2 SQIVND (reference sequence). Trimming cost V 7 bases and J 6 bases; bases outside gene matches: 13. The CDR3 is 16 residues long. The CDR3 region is CASINRGASGSDTQYF. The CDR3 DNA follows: TGTGCCAGTATAAATAGGGGCGCTAGCGGGAGTGATACGCAGTATTTT.

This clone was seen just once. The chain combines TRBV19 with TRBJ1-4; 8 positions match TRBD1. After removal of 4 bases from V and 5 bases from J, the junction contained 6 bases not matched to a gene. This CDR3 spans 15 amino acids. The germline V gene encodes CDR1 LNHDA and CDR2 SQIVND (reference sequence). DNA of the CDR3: TGTGCCAGTAGTACCCCGGGACAGGCAAATGAAAAACTGTTTTTT. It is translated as CASSTPGQANEKLFF.

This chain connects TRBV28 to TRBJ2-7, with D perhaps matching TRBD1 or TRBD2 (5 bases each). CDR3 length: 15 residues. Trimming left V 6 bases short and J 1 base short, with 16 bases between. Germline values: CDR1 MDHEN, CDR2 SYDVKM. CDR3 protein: CASRTPGRPSYEQYF. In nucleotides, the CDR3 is TGTGCCAGCAGAACTCCGGGACGGCCGTCCTACGAGCAGTACTTC.

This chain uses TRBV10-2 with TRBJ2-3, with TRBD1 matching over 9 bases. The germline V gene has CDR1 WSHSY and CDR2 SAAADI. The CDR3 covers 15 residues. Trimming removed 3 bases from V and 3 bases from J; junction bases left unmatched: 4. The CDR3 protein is CASSDLTGGTDTQYF. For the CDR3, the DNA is TGCGCCAGCAGTGATCTGACAGGGGGGACAGATACGCAGTATTTT.

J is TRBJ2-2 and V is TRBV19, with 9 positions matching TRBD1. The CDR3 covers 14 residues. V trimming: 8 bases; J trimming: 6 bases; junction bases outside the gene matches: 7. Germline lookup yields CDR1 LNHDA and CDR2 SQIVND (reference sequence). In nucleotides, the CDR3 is TGTGCCAGTTCCGGGACAGGGTTCTCCGGGGAGCTGTTTTTT. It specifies CASSGTGFSGELFF.

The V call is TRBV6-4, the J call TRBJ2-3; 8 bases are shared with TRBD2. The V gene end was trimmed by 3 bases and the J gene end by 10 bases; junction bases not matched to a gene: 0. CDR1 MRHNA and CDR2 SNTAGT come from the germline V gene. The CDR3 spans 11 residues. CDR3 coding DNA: TGTGCCAGCAGTGAGGGACTAGCGCAGTATTTT. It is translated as CASSEGLAQYF.

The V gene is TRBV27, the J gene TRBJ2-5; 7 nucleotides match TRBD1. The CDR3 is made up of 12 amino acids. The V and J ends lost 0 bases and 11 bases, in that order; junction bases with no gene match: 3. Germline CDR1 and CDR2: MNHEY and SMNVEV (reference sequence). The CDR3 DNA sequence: TGTGCCAGCAGTTTATCACAGGGGCCTCAGTACTTC. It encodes CASSLSQGPQYF.

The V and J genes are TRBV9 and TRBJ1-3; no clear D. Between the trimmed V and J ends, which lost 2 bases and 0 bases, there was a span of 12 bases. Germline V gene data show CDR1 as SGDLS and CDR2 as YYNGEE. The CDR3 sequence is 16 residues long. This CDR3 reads CASSVGHILSGNTIYF. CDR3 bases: TGTGCCAGCAGCGTCGGGCACATCCTCTCTGGAAACACCATATATTTT.

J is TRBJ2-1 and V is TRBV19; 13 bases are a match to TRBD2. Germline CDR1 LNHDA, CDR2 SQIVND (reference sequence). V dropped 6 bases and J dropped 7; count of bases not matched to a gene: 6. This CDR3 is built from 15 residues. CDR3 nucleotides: TGTGCCAGTAGACTAGCGGGAGGGCCCTGGAATGAGCAGTTCTTC. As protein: CASRLAGGPWNEQFF.

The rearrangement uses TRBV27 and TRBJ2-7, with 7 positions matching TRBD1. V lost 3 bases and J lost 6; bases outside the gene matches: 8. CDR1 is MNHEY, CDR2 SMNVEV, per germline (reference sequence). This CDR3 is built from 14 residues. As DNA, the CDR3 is TGTGCCAGCAGTTTCGGACAGGACCGTCGCGAGCAGTACTTC. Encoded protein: CASSFGQDRREQYF.

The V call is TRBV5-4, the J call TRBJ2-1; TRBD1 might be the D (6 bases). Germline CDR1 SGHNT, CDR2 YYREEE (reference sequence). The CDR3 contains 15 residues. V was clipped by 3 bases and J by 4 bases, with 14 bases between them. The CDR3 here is CASSSRQVGYNEQFF. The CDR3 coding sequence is TGTGCCAGCAGCTCAAGACAGGTGGGGTACAATGAGCAGTTCTTC.

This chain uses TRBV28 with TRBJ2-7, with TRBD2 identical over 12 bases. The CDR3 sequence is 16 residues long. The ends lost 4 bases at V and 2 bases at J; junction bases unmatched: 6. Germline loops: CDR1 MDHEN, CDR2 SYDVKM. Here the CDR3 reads CASSYRLAGVTYEQYF. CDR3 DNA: TGTGCCAGCAGTTACCGACTAGCGGGAGTAACCTACGAGCAGTACTTC. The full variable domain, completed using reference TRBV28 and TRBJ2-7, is DVKVTQSSRYLVKRTGEKVFLECVQDMDHENMFWYRQDPGLGLRLIYFSYDVKMKEKGDIPEGYSVSREKKERFSLILESASTNQTSMYLCASSYRLAGVTYEQYFGPGTRLTVT.

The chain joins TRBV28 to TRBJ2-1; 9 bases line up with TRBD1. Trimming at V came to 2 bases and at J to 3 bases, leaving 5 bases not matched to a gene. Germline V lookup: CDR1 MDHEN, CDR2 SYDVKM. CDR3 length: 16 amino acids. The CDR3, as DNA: TGTGCCAGCAGTTTACTGAGGGGACAGGGCTACAATGAGCAGTTCTTC. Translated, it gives CASSLLRGQGYNEQFF.

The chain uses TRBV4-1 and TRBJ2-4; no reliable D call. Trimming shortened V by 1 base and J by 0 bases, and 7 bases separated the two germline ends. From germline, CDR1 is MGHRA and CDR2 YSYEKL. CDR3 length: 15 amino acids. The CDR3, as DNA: TGCGCCAGCAGCCAAGTTTCGACAGCCAAAAACATTCAGTACTTC. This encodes CASSQVSTAKNIQYF.

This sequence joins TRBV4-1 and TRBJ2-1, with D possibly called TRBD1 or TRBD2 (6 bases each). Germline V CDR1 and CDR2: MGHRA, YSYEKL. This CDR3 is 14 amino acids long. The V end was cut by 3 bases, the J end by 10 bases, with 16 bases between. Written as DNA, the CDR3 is TGCGCCAGCAGCCAGACAGGAGGGTCATCAGAGCAGTTCTTC. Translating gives CASSQTGGSSEQFF.

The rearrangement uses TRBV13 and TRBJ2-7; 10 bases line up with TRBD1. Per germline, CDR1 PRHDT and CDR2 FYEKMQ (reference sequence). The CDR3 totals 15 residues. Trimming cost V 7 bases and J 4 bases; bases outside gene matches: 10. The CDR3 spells CASKSRDRGEYEQYF. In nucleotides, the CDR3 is TGTGCCAGCAAGTCAAGGGACAGGGGAGAATACGAGCAGTACTTC.

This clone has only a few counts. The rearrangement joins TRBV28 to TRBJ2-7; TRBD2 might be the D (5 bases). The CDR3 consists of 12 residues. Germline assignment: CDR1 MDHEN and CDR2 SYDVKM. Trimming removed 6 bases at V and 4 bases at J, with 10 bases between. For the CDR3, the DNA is TGTGCCAGCAGCCCCCGGACTTACGAGCAGTACTTC. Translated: CASSPRTYEQYF.